This TCR beta chain was sequenced for a study of blood T cell repertoires in COVID-19. Across the whole study: In each case, the material was cDNA or gDNA derived from T cells, B-cell-depleted T cells, or PBMCs.

As handled by the study authors: Amplification of reference gene primers provided the estimated nucleated cell counts. The method was immunoSEQ multiplex PCR; TCRdb's version includes in-frame clones alone and lacks a portion of them. V and J calls and clone size come straight from that table; D and trimming were deduced from the DNA. The sample contains 200,000 to 250,000 clones, more than 75% of which appear only once. This TCR derives from a woman in her sixties who had recovered from COVID-19. Source material: peripheral blood.

CDR3 in amino acids: CASSLGAGGYNEQFF. The CDR3 DNA is TGTGCCAGCAGCTTAGGGGCGGGGGGCTACAATGAGCAGTTCTTC. The chain has TRBV11-2 and TRBJ2-1; 8 bases are shared with TRBD2. After removal of 1 base from V and 3 bases from J, the junction contained 2 bases not matched to a gene. CDR3 length: 15 residues. Per the germline V gene, CDR1 is SGHAT and CDR2 is FQNNGV.